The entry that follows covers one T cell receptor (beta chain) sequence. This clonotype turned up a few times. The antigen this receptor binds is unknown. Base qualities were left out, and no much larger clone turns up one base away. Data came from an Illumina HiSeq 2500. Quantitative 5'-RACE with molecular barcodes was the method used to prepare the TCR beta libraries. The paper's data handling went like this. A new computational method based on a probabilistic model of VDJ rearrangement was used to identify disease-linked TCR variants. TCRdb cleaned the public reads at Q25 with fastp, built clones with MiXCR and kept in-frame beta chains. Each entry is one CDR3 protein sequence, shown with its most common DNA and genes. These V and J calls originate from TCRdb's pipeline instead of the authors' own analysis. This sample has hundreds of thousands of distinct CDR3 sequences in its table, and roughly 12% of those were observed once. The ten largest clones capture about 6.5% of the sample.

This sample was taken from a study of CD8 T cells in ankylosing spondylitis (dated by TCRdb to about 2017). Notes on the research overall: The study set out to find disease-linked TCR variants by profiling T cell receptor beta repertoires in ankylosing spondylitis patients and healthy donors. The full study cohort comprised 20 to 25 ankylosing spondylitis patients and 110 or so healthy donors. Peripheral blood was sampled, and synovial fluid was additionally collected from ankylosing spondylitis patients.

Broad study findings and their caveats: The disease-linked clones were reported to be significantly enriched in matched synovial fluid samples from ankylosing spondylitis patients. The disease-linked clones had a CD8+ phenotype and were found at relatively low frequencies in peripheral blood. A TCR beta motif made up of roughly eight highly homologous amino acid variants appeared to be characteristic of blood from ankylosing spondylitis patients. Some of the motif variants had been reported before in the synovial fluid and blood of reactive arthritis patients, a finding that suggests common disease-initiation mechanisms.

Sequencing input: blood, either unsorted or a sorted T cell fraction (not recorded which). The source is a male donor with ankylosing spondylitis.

The bases read TGCAGTGCTATCTCTCTTGGGGTCTACGAGCAGTACTTC. Protein translation: CSAISLGVYEQYF. The sequence is built from TRBV20-1 and TRBJ2-7; no D gene call is confident. The CDR3 measures 13 amino acids from cysteine to phenylalanine. Only the CDR3 part of the read is kept: 39 bases, read in frame from the first base. Trimming removed 4 bases from V and 3 bases from J, leaving 13 bases between the germline ends. CDR1 and CDR2 are read off the germline V gene (reference sequence) as DFQATT and SNEGSKA.